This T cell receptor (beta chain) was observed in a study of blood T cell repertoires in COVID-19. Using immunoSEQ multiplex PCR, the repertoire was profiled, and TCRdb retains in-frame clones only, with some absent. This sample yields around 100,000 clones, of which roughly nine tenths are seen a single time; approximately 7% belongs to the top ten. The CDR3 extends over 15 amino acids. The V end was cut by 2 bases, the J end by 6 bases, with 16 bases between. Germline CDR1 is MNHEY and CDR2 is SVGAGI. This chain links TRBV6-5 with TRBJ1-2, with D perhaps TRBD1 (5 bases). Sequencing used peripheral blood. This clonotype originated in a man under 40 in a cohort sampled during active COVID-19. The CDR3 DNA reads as TGTGCCAGCAGTTACCGAGGCAGGGTGCTGGATGGCTACACCTTC. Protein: CASSYRGRVLDGYTF.